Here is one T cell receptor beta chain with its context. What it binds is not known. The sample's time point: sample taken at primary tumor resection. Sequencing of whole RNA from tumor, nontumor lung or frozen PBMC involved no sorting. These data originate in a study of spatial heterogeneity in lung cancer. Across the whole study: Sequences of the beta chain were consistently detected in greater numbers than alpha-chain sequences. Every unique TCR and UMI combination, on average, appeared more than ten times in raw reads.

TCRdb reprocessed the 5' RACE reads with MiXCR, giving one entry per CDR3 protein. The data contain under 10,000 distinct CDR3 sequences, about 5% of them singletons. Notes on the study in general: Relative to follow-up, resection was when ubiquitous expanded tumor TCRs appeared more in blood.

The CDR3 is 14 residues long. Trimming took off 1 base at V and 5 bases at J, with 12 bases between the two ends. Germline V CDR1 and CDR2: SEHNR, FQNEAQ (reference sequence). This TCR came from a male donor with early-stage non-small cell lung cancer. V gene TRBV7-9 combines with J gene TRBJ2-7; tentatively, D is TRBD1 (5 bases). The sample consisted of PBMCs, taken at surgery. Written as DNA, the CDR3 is TGTGCCAGCAGCTTAGATCTAGGGGTGAACGAGCAGTACTTC. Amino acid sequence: CASSLDLGVNEQYF.